This TCR beta chain originates from a study of blood T cells in healthy people across ages. General observations from the study: As age increased, TCR beta diversity per million T cells fell in a roughly linear fashion. Since the PBMCs were unsorted, naive and antigen-experienced cells could not be conclusively compared.

Details on this clonotype: The antigen remains unidentified.

PCR was performed a second time for roughly 7 to 11 cycles using a sample-barcoded 5' primer and a J-beta primer mix. Each cDNA molecule was tagged by a template-switch adaptor with 12 random nucleotides. Every sample gave at least 2.5 million paired-end reads containing CDR3. Using its own MiXCR run on the 5' RACE reads, TCRdb lists one record per CDR3 protein. The top ten hold approximately 4.1% of the sample, which has over a million distinct CDR3 sequences, around 40% seen once. The germline gives CDR1 KGHSH, CDR2 LQKENI. This CDR3 is 14 amino acids long. V dropped 1 base and J dropped 5 bases, with 12 bases sitting between them.

Sequenced material: blood. The chain employs TRBV18 and TRBJ2-7; the D is unclear. This clonotype originated in a woman aged 18-29 years in good health. CDR3 loop: CASSPRRNSHEQYF. The CDR3 DNA reads as TGTGCCAGCTCACCACGCCGCAACAGCCACGAGCAGTACTTC.